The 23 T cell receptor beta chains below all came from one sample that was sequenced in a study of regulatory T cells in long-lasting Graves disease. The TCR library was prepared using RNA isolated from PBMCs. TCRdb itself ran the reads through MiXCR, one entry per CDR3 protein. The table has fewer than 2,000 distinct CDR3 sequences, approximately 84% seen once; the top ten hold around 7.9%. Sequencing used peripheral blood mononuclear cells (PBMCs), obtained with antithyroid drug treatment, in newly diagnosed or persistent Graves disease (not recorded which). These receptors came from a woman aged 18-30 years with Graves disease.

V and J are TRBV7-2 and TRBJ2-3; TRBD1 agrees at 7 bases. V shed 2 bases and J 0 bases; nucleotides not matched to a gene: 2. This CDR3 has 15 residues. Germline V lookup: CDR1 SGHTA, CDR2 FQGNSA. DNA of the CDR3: TGTGCCAGCAGCTTATTGGACAGGAGCACAGATACGCAGTATTTT. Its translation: CASSLLDRSTDTQYF.

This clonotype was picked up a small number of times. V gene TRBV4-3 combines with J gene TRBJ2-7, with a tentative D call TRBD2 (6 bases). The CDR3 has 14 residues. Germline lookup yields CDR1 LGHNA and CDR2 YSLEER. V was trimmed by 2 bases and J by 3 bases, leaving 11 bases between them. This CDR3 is CASSQTLGGYEQYF. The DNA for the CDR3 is TGCGCCAGCAGCCAAACCCTCGGGGGCTACGAGCAGTACTTC.

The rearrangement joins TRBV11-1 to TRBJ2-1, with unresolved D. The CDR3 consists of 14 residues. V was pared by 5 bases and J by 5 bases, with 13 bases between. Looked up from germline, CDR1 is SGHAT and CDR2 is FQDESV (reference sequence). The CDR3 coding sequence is TGTGCCAGCAGCCCCCCGGCCGGAGACAATGAGCAGTTCTTC. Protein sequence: CASSPPAGDNEQFF.

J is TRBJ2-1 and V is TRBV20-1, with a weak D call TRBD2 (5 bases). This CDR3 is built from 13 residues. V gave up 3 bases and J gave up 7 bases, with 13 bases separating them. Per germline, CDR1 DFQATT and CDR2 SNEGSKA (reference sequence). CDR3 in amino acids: CSASIVSGNEQFF. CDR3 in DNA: TGCAGTGCTAGTATTGTTTCGGGGAATGAGCAGTTCTTC.

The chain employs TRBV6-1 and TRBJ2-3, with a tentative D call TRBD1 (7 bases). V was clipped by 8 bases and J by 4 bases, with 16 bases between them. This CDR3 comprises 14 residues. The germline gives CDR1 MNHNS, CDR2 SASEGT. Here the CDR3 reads CASLPSRGADTQYF. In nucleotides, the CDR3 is TGTGCCAGCCTCCCCTCCAGGGGGGCAGATACGCAGTATTTT.

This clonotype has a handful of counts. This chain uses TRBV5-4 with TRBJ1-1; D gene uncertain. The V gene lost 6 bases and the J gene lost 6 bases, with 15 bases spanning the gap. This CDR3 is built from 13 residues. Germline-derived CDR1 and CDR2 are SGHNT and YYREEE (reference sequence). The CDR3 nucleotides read TGTGCCAGCAAGGAGTGGGGAGTGGCTGAAGCTTTCTTT. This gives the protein CASKEWGVAEAFF.

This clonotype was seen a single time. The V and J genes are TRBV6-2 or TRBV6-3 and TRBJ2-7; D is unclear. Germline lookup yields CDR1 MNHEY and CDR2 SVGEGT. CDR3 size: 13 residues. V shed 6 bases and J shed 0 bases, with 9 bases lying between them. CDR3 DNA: TGTGCCAGCAGGGGCACAATCTCCTACGAGCAGTACTTC. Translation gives CASRGTISYEQYF.

The CDR3 here is CASSLVNRLGYTF. The CDR3 bases are TGTGCCAGCAGTTTAGTCAACCGGCTCGGCTACACCTTC. The chain employs TRBV28 and TRBJ1-2; D ambiguous. Germline assignment: CDR1 MDHEN and CDR2 SYDVKM. The CDR3 contains 13 residues. The V end lost 2 bases, the J end lost 8 bases, and 12 bases lay between the germline ends.

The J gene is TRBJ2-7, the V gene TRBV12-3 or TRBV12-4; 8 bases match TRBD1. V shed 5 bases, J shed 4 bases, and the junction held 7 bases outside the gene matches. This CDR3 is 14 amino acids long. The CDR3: CASSLGTGVYEQYF. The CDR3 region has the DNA TGTGCCAGCAGTCTGGGGACAGGTGTTTACGAGCAGTACTTC.

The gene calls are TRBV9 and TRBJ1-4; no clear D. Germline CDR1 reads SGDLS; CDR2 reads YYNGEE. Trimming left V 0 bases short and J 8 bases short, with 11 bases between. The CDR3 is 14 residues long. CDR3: CASSVGPVEEKLFF. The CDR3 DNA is TGTGCCAGCAGCGTAGGTCCGGTCGAAGAAAAACTGTTTTTT. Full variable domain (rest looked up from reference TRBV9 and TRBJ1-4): DSGVTQTPKHLITATGQRVTLRCSPRSGDLSVYWYQQSLDQGLQFLIQYYNGEERAKGNILERFSAQQFPDLHSELNLSSLELGDSALYFCASSVGPVEEKLFFGSGTQLSVL.

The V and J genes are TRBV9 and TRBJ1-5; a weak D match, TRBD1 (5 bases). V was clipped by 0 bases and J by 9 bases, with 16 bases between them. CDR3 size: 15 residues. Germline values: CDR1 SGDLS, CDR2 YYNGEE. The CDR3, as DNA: TGTGCCAGCAGCGTAGAGGGCAACCCTGGGGGGCCCCAGCATTTT. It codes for CASSVEGNPGGPQHF.

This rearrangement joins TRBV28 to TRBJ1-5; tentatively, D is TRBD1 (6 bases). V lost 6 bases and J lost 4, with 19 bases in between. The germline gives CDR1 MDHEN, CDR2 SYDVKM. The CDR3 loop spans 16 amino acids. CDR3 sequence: CASRPGQRLSNQPQHF. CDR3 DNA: TGTGCCAGCAGACCGGGACAAAGGCTTTCGAATCAGCCCCAGCATTTT.

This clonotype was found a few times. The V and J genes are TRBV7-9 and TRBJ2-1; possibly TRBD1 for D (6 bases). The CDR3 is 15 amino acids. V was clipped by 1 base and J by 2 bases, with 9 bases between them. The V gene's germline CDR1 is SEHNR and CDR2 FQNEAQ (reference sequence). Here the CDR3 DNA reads TGTGCCAGCAGCTTAGGCAGGGGAACCTACAATGAGCAGTTCTTC. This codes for CASSLGRGTYNEQFF.

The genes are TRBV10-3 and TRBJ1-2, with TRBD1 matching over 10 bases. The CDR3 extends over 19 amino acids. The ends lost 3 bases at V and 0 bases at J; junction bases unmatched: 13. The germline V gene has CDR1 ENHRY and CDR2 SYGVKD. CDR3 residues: CAISEPSQDRGGPNYGYTF. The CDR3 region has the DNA TGTGCCATCAGTGAACCCAGCCAGGACAGGGGGGGACCTAACTATGGCTACACCTTC.

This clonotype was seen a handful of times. CDR3 sequence (DNA): TGCAGCGTTGTGACCATTCTTGGGTTCTACACCTTC. It yields the protein CSVVTILGFYTF. The chain is built from TRBV29-1 and TRBJ1-2; D call uncertain. Trimming stripped 4 bases from V and 10 bases from J, with 16 bases between. CDR1 and CDR2 (germline): SQVTM, ANQGSEA. The CDR3 covers 12 residues. The full variable domain, in which reference TRBV29-1 and TRBJ1-2 provide the parts outside the CDR3, is SAVISQKPSRDICQRGTSLTIQCQVDSQVTMMFWYRQQPGQSLTLIATANQGSEATYESGFVIDKFPISRPNLTFSTLTVSNMSPEDSSIYLCSVVTILGFYTFGSGTRLTVV.

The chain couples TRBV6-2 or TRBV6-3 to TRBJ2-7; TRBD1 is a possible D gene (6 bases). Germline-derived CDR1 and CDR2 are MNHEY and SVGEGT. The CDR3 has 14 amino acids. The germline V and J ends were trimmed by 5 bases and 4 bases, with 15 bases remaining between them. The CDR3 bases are TGTGCCAGCAGTCGACAGGTCGTGACGTACGAGCAGTACTTC. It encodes CASSRQVVTYEQYF.

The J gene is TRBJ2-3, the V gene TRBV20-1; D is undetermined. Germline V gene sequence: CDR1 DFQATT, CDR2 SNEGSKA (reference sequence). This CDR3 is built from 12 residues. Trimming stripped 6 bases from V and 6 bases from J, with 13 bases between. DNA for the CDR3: TGCAGTGCATCTGTCCACGCCGATACGCAGTATTTT. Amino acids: CSASVHADTQYF.

This CDR3 is CASSESVGELFF. In DNA, the CDR3 is TGTGCCAGCAGTGAATCAGTCGGGGAGCTGTTTTTT. V gene TRBV6-1 combines with J gene TRBJ2-2; no definite D call. This CDR3 has 12 amino acids. V was cut by 2 bases and J by 7 bases, with 5 bases left in between. From germline, CDR1 is MNHNS and CDR2 SASEGT.

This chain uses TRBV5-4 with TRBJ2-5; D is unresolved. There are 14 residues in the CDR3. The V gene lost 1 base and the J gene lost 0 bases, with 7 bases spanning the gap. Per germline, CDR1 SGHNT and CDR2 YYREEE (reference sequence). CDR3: CASSLPSDQETQYF. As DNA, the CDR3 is TGTGCCAGCAGCTTGCCGTCGGACCAAGAGACCCAGTACTTC. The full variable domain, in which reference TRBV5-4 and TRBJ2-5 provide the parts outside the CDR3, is ETGVTQSPTHLIKTRGQQVTLRCSSQSGHNTVSWYQQALGQGPQFIFQYYREEENGRGNFPPRFSGLQFPNYSSELNVNALELDDSALYLCASSLPSDQETQYFGPGTRLLVL.

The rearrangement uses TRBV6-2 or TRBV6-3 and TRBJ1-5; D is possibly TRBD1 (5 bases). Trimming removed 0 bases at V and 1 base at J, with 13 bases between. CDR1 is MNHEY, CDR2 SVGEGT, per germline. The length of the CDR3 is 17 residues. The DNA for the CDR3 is TGTGCCAGCAGTTACTCGATTCCGGGGCTCAGCAATCAGCCCCAGCATTTT. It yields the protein CASSYSIPGLSNQPQHF.

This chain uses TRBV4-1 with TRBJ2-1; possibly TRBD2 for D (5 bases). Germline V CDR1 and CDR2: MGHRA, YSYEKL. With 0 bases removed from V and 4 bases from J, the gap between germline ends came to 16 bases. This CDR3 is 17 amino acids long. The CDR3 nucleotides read TGCGCCAGCAGCCAAGATGAGGTACTAGTCCGATACAATGAGCAGTTCTTC. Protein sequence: CASSQDEVLVRYNEQFF.

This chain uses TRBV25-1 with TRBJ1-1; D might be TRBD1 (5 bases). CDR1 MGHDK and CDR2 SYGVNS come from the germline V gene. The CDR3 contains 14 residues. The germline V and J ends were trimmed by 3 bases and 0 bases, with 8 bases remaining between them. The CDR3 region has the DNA TGTGCCAGCAGTGAGGGACGGTTGAACACTGAAGCTTTCTTT. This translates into CASSEGRLNTEAFF.

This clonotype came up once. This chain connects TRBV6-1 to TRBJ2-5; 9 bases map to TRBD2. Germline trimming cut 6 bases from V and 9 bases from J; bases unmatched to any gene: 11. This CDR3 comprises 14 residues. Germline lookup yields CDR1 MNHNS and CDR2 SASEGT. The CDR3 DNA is TGTGCCAGCAGCCAGACTAGCGGAGGGAGGGCCCAGTACTTC. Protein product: CASSQTSGGRAQYF.